A single T cell receptor (beta chain) is shown here with its context. How the authors handled the data: Estimation of nucleated cell counts relied on the amplification of reference gene primers. Repertoires were generated with immunoSEQ multiplex PCR, while TCRdb's copy carries only in-frame clones and drops some. That table furnishes V, J and clone size, whereas the DNA furnished D and trimming. The table shows more than 65,000 clones, with under 95% occurring only once. The data were obtained in a study of blood T cell repertoires in COVID-19. CDR3 size: 12 residues. CDR1 is SGHRS and CDR2 is YFSETQ in the germline V gene. The germline V and J ends were trimmed by 5 bases and 8 bases, with 11 bases remaining between them.

Sequencing input: peripheral blood. The sequence was collected from a human donor in a cohort sampled during active COVID-19. V gene TRBV5-1 combines with J gene TRBJ2-1, with D possibly being TRBD1 (5 bases). For the CDR3, the DNA is TGCGCCAGCAGGGGGCTTACAGATGAGCAGTTCTTC. Its protein product is CASRGLTDEQFF.